This TCR beta chain emerged from a study of post-analysis software for immune sequencing data. At the level of the study: Relapsing-remitting, secondary progressive and progressive-relapsing multiple sclerosis were all included among the disease courses.

The study, taken as a whole, reports: About five TRBV segments, including TRBV5-6, TRBV5-1 and TRBV20-1, were more frequent in patients than controls. Samples from a shared batch, those prepared together, strongly co-clustered by F measure. People with multiple sclerosis had a significantly lower normalized Chao1 diversity than controls did.

Unique molecular identifiers featured in each of the TCR beta cDNA libraries. T cells, roughly 0.9 to 11 million of them, yielded some 500,000 cDNA molecules. Each CDR3 protein is one row after TCRdb ran MiXCR on the PCR reads. Among roughly 670,000 distinct CDR3 sequences, 55% to 70% were seen once, and the ten largest hold roughly 10%. The V gene end was trimmed by 7 bases and the J gene end by 2 bases; junction bases not matched to a gene: 7. In germline, CDR1 is SQVTM, CDR2 ANQGSEA. This CDR3 is 13 amino acids long. This clonotype was counted only a few times. What it binds is unknown. The chain links TRBV29-1 to TRBJ2-7, with 8 bases lining up with TRBD1. The sample comprised blood. The receptor comes from a girl aged 2 to 10 with multiple sclerosis. This chain's CDR3 is CSAGDRGPYEQYF. The CDR3 nucleotides are TGCAGCGCTGGAGACAGGGGCCCCTACGAGCAGTACTTC.